This TCR beta chain comes out of a study of T cells in Graves' hyperthyroidism and ophthalmopathy. Study-level points and caveats: Stable hyperthyroidism was separated from ophthalmopathy by a model based on 13 V-J features.

In the case of this clonotype: The antigen is undetermined.

Deletions cut 5 bases from V and 7 bases from J, with 12 bases between. The germline V gene encodes CDR1 MNHNS and CDR2 SASEGT. The CDR3 extends over 13 amino acids. Authors of the study amplified TCR beta CDR3 regions from RNA transcripts. A first-round RT-PCR of the TCR CDR3 used the HTBI primer set. TCRdb used MiXCR to reprocess the multiplex PCR reads, holding one entry per CDR3 protein. The sample has about 640,000 distinct CDR3 sequences; about a fifth are singletons. The source material was blood. The V and J genes are TRBV6-1 and TRBJ1-5; D remains ambiguous. This TCR was recovered from a man aged 25-40 years with Graves' ophthalmopathy. The CDR3 DNA reads TGTGCCAGCAGTCGGACCGTCGGCCAGCCCCAGCATTTT. As protein: CASSRTVGQPQHF.